What follows are 2 T cell receptor beta chains derived from one specimen sequenced in a study of cytomegalovirus exposure and HLA in healthy donors. Sequenced by immunoSEQ multiplex PCR; TCRdb stores in-frame clones only, minus some. The data show a few hundred thousand clones, 90% seen once. Source material: PBMCs. Receptors originate from a woman between 25 and 40 years old in good health and CMV-seronegative.

This rearrangement joins TRBV15 to TRBJ2-5, with 7 bases matching TRBD2. CDR3 size: 15 residues. After removal of 0 bases from V and 2 bases from J, the junction contained 3 bases not matched to a gene. Germline V gene data show CDR1 as LNHNV and CDR2 as YYDKDF (reference sequence). The CDR3 spells CATSREGGIQETQYF. The CDR3 nucleotides are TGTGCCACCAGCAGAGAGGGGGGGATTCAAGAGACCCAGTACTTC. Filled out from reference TRBV15 and TRBJ2-5, the complete variable domain reads DAMVIQNPRYQVTQFGKPVTLSCSQTLNHNVMYWYQQKSSQAPKLLFHYYDKDFNNEADTPDNFQSRRPNTSFCFLDIRSPGLGDTAMYLCATSREGGIQETQYFGPGTRLLVL.

This clone appeared a single time. The same CDR3 is also encoded by other DNA sequences in this sample. The V gene is TRBV27, the J gene TRBJ2-7; 9 bases match TRBD1. This CDR3 has 14 amino acids. Germline CDR1 and CDR2: MNHEY and SMNVEV (reference sequence). V gave up 3 bases and J gave up 2 bases; unmatched junction bases: 2. CDR3 DNA sequence: TGTGCCAGCAGTTTTCGACAGGGGGCCTACGAGCAGTACTTC. Encoded protein: CASSFRQGAYEQYF.